These 19 T cell receptor beta chains originate from one sample sequenced in a study of Ad26.COV2.S vaccination and SARS-CoV-2 variants (dated by TCRdb to the early 2020s). Receptors were amplified or captured by the immunoSEQ multiplex PCR assay. Here the immuneACCESS table is served through TCRdb, limited to in-frame sequences with V and J called. Missing clones are a known gap in these copies; in checked studies unresolved V genes cover under half, and the rest lacks a known reason. The sample has 300,000 to 400,000 clones on record, about 91% of them singletons. The ten largest clones capture 3.5% to 4.5% of the sample. Read against the paper, the sample's time point label means: individuals recovered from natural SARS-CoV-2 infection. The sequenced sample was peripheral blood, obtained after recovery from COVID-19. Source of these receptors: a human donor who had recovered from COVID-19.

The chain employs TRBV6-5 and TRBJ2-2; no clear D gene. The CDR3 is made up of 12 amino acids. V gave up 11 bases and J gave up 0 bases, with 7 bases separating them. Per germline, CDR1 MNHEY and CDR2 SVGAGI. CDR3 amino acids: CALRSNTGELFF. In nucleotides, the CDR3 is TGTGCCTTGAGGTCGAACACCGGGGAGCTGTTTTTT.

The rearrangement links TRBV10-3 to TRBJ2-3, with 16 bases fitting TRBD2. Germline CDR1 and CDR2: ENHRY and SYGVKD. CDR3 size: 19 residues. V gave up 6 bases and J gave up 0 bases; unmatched junction bases: 9. The DNA for the CDR3 is TGTGCCATCAGGGGAATGGGACTAGCGGGGGGGCCGAGCACAGATACGCAGTATTTT. This codes for CAIRGMGLAGGPSTDTQYF.

This chain links TRBV6-5 with TRBJ2-2, with D possibly matching TRBD1 (6 bases). Trimming cost V 6 bases and J 6 bases, with 17 bases left between them. In germline, CDR1 is MNHEY, CDR2 SVGAGI. The CDR3 covers 15 residues. CDR3 nucleotide sequence: TGTGCCAGCAGCGGCGGCTGGGGGCGGGCCGGGGAGCTGTTTTTT. Translating it yields CASSGGWGRAGELFF.

The chain employs TRBV7-3 and TRBJ2-2; D is unresolved. This CDR3 spans 13 amino acids. Trimming took off 6 bases at V and 7 bases at J, with 12 bases between the two ends. CDR1 is SGHTA, CDR2 FQGTGA, per germline. The CDR3 nucleotides are TGTGCCAGCAGTTCGGACGGAAACGGGGAGCTGTTTTTT. Amino acids: CASSSDGNGELFF.

The gene calls are TRBV4-1 and TRBJ2-5; D unresolved. V was clipped by 0 bases and J by 9 bases, with 8 bases between them. The CDR3 loop spans 12 amino acids. The germline V gene encodes CDR1 MGHRA and CDR2 YSYEKL. As DNA, the CDR3 is TGCGCCAGCAGCCAAGATCGCACGGCCCAGTACTTC. Amino acids: CASSQDRTAQYF.

A single count supports this clone. The chain links TRBV5-8 to TRBJ2-3; unclear D gene. This CDR3 comprises 15 residues. V lost 0 bases and J 0 bases, leaving 8 bases between the germline ends. The germline V gene has CDR1 SGHTS and CDR2 YDEGEE. DNA for the CDR3: TGTGCCAGCAGCTTGGGGAGAGCTAGCACAGATACGCAGTATTTT. Residues: CASSLGRASTDTQYF.

The rearrangement links TRBV5-1 to TRBJ1-1, with no clear D. Trimming took off 2 bases at V and 3 bases at J, with 11 bases between the two ends. The CDR3 contains 14 residues. Germline values: CDR1 SGHRS, CDR2 YFSETQ. The DNA for the CDR3 is TGCGCCAGCAGCTTTAAGGGATGGGACACTGAAGCTTTCTTT. Translated, it gives CASSFKGWDTEAFF.

V is TRBV29-1 and J is TRBJ1-1; a possible D gene is TRBD1 (6 bases). This CDR3 contains 13 residues. Germline V CDR1 and CDR2: SQVTM, ANQGSEA. The ends were cut back, 4 bases at V and 1 base at J, with 10 bases in the middle. The CDR3 DNA is TGCAGCGTTGTGGGGGCCCGGAACACTGAAGCTTTCTTT. This codes for CSVVGARNTEAFF. The full variable domain, with the rest looked up from reference TRBV29-1 and TRBJ1-1, is SAVISQKPSRDICQRGTSLTIQCQVDSQVTMMFWYRQQPGQSLTLIATANQGSEATYESGFVIDKFPISRPNLTFSTLTVSNMSPEDSSIYLCSVVGARNTEAFFGQGTRLTVV.

The chain recombines TRBV6-5 with TRBJ1-1, with 7 bases matching TRBD1. Germline values: CDR1 MNHEY, CDR2 SVGAGI. This CDR3 region has 15 residues. The J segment lost 5 bases and the V segment lost 5 bases, leaving 11 bases of the junction unmatched. The CDR3 bases are TGTGCCAGCAGTCTTGTAAAGACAGGGCCTACTGAAGCTTTCTTT. This encodes CASSLVKTGPTEAFF.

As concerns this clone: The sample has other DNA sequences that encode this CDR3 too. The rearrangement uses TRBV5-4 and TRBJ2-5; perhaps TRBD2 as D (6 bases). This CDR3 contains 14 residues. Trimming took 4 bases from V and 4 from J, leaving 14 bases between them. CDR1 and CDR2 (germline): SGHNT, YYREEE (reference sequence). As DNA, the CDR3 is TGTGCCAGCAGCGCGCAGGGAGCGGGAGAGACCCAGTACTTC. Protein product: CASSAQGAGETQYF. The full variable domain, rest sourced from reference TRBV5-4 and TRBJ2-5, is ETGVTQSPTHLIKTRGQQVTLRCSSQSGHNTVSWYQQALGQGPQFIFQYYREEENGRGNFPPRFSGLQFPNYSSELNVNALELDDSALYLCASSAQGAGETQYFGPGTRLLVL.

V gene TRBV7-9 combines with J gene TRBJ1-1, with D possibly TRBD1 on 5 matching bases. CDR1 is SEHNR, CDR2 FQNEAQ, per germline (reference sequence). CDR3 length equals 11 residues. Trimming shortened V by 2 bases and J by 7 bases, and 5 bases separated the two germline ends. The DNA of the CDR3 is TGTGCCAGCAGCTTAACAGGTGAAGCTTTCTTT. Its translation is CASSLTGEAFF.

This chain connects TRBV4-1 to TRBJ1-2, with 8 bases lining up with TRBD1. The J segment lost 6 bases and the V segment lost 3 bases, leaving 0 bases of the junction unmatched. The CDR3 extends over 12 amino acids. From germline, CDR1 is MGHRA and CDR2 YSYEKL. CDR3 protein: CASSQTGDGYTF. CDR3 sequence (DNA): TGCGCCAGCAGCCAGACAGGGGATGGCTACACCTTC.

This chain connects TRBV14 to TRBJ2-3; D might be TRBD1 (5 bases). CDR3 length: 16 amino acids. The V and J ends lost 3 bases and 3 bases respectively, with 16 bases between them. The germline gives CDR1 SGHDN, CDR2 FVKESK. CDR3 in amino acids: CASSHRTARVTDTQYF. The CDR3 DNA reads as TGTGCCAGCAGCCATCGGACGGCCAGGGTTACAGATACGCAGTATTTT.

V usage is TRBV6-4 and J usage is TRBJ2-1; a possible D gene is TRBD1 (6 bases). The germline V gene has CDR1 MRHNA and CDR2 SNTAGT. V lost 3 bases and J lost 0, with 9 bases in between. The CDR3 sequence is 15 residues long. CDR3 DNA: TGTGCCAGCAGTGAACAGGGAAGCTCCTACAATGAGCAGTTCTTC. It yields the protein CASSEQGSSYNEQFF.

The gene calls are TRBV4-1 and TRBJ2-2, with TRBD2 matching over 8 bases. J was trimmed by 5 bases and V by 0 bases; bases with no gene match: 8. Germline CDR1 is MGHRA and CDR2 is YSYEKL. The CDR3 consists of 17 residues. The DNA of the CDR3 is TGCGCCAGCAGCCAAGATCCGGTAGCGGGGTGGACCGGGGAGCTGTTTTTT. It yields the protein CASSQDPVAGWTGELFF.

This clone came up once. The chain joins TRBV5-4 to TRBJ2-2; tentative D call: TRBD2 (7 bases). The CDR3 has 15 residues. Trimming took 6 bases from V and 7 from J, leaving 19 bases between them. Germline values: CDR1 SGHNT, CDR2 YYREEE (reference sequence). For the CDR3, the DNA is TGTGCCAGCAACCCCTCGGCGGGGGCGGTCGGGGAGCTGTTTTTT. Translating it yields CASNPSAGAVGELFF. Supplemented by reference TRBV5-4 and TRBJ2-2, the full variable domain reads ETGVTQSPTHLIKTRGQQVTLRCSSQSGHNTVSWYQQALGQGPQFIFQYYREEENGRGNFPPRFSGLQFPNYSSELNVNALELDDSALYLCASNPSAGAVGELFFGEGSRLTVL.

The V gene is TRBV5-4, the J gene TRBJ2-2, with 7 bases lining up with TRBD2. This CDR3 region has 14 residues. In germline, CDR1 is SGHNT, CDR2 YYREEE (reference sequence). V trimming: 2 bases; J trimming: 6 bases; junction bases outside the gene matches: 4. This CDR3 is CASSFTAGSGELFF. The CDR3 nucleotides read TGTGCCAGCAGCTTTACAGCGGGGTCCGGGGAGCTGTTTTTT.

The gene calls are TRBV9 and TRBJ1-2, with TRBD1 as a possible D gene (6 bases). Per germline, CDR1 SGDLS and CDR2 YYNGEE. The germline V and J ends were trimmed by 6 bases and 4 bases, with 16 bases remaining between them. The CDR3 extends over 14 amino acids. The CDR3 sequence: CASTVRGQSYGYTF. The DNA of the CDR3 is TGTGCCAGCACCGTCCGGGGGCAGTCCTATGGCTACACCTTC.

V gene TRBV19 combines with J gene TRBJ2-1; D gene unclear. The V end lost 5 bases, the J end lost 2 bases, and 10 bases lay between the germline ends. The CDR3 extends over 14 amino acids. Germline V gene data show CDR1 as LNHDA and CDR2 as SQIVND (reference sequence). CDR3 protein: CASSPGSTYNEQFF. CDR3 in DNA: TGTGCCAGTAGTCCAGGCTCTACCTACAATGAGCAGTTCTTC.